These 2 T cell receptor beta chains originate from one sample sequenced in a study of shared clonotypes between healthy human individuals. Some clones are missing from TCRdb's copy, which holds only in-frame ones; the method was immunoSEQ multiplex PCR. The top ten hold under 0.45% of the sample, which has more than 2,000,000 clones, over 85% seen once. Sequencing used naive CD4+ T cells from PBMCs. Subset meaning: CD45RA+ positively selected. These receptors were taken from a man aged 18 to 30 in good health. Some clones in this sample may be carry-over from other donors' samples.

This clone has more than one count but fewer than ten. The chain carries TRBV30 and TRBJ1-5; D not resolved. Germline V lookup: CDR1 GTSNPN, CDR2 SVGIG (reference sequence). The CDR3 contains 15 residues. V was shortened by 3 bases and J by 3 bases, with 15 bases between the two germline ends. CDR3 residues: CAWSRWKEFNQPQHF. In DNA, the CDR3 is TGTGCCTGGAGCCGTTGGAAGGAGTTCAATCAGCCCCAGCATTTT.

The J gene is TRBJ1-2, the V gene TRBV5-4; possibly TRBD1 for D (6 bases). Between the trimmed V and J ends, which lost 2 bases and 7 bases, there was a span of 24 bases. In germline, CDR1 is SGHNT, CDR2 YYREEE (reference sequence). This CDR3 contains 17 residues. The CDR3 loop is CASSLNRAERTMAGYTF. The CDR3 DNA is TGTGCCAGCAGCTTAAACAGGGCGGAACGGACCATGGCTGGCTACACCTTC.